This T cell receptor (beta chain) was profiled in a study of a mutant IDH1 vaccine in newly diagnosed glioma. The time point here: week 35, safety follow-up. One vaccine dose held 300 ug of mutant IDH1 20-mer peptide and came with topical imiquimod. With respect to this clone: Its cognate antigen is unknown.

TCRdb's copy holds only in-frame clones and misses some; the assay was immunoSEQ multiplex PCR. The sample holds 60,000 or so clones, approximately 81% seen once. Per germline, CDR1 MRHNA and CDR2 SNTAGT. V was pared by 2 bases and J by 0 bases, with 6 bases between. The CDR3 extends over 14 amino acids. V gene TRBV6-4 combines with J gene TRBJ2-3; tentatively, D is TRBD1 (5 bases). The receptor was isolated from a young man with glioma. The sample in question was PBMCs, obtained from a glioma patient whose treatment included an IDH1 peptide vaccine. The CDR3 sequence: CASSDGASTDTQYF. CDR3 DNA: TGTGCCAGCAGTGACGGGGCTAGCACAGATACGCAGTATTTT.